A selection of T cell receptor beta chains follows, all from one sample in a study of OX40 agonist ivuxolimab in advanced cancers. The data were produced by immunoSEQ multiplex PCR, yet TCRdb's version contains in-frame clones alone and is incomplete. The sample shows roughly 100,000 clones, about 85% of them seen only once. The sample here was CD4+ or CD8+ T cells sorted from blood, taken in a trial of the OX40 agonist ivuxolimab. These receptors were taken from an adult with an advanced solid tumor such as melanoma, head and neck, liver or kidney cancer. Both conserved end residues are part of each CDR3. The D gene is left open where the match is weak. Some rows have no size entry. The others give once, few or many, or a class for an expanded clone.

J: TRBJ2-1
V: TRBV9
length: 15
size: NA
D: NA
CDR3: CASSVEIVTYNEQFF
DNA: TGTGCCAGCAGCGTAGAAATAGTAACCTACAATGAGCAGTTCTTC

J: TRBJ2-7
V: TRBV6-1
length: 13
size: few
D: TRBD2
CDR3: CASTLWRGDGQYF
DNA: TGTGCCAGCACCTTATGGCGGGGGGACGGGCAGTACTTC

J: TRBJ2-1
V: TRBV28
length: 16
size: NA
D: NA
CDR3: CASSRRPGNTYNEQFF
DNA: TGTGCCAGCAGTCGCCGACCGGGGAATACTTACAATGAGCAGTTCTTC

J: TRBJ2-3
V: TRBV27
length: 15
size: NA
D: NA
CDR3: CASRPPRQATDTQYF
DNA: TGTGCCAGCAGACCACCCAGGCAGGCCACAGATACGCAGTATTTT

J: TRBJ2-1
V: TRBV11-3
length: 14
size: NA
D: TRBD2
CDR3: CASSWDSGYNEQFF
DNA: TGTGCCAGCAGCTGGGATAGCGGGTACAATGAGCAGTTCTTC

J: TRBJ2-2
V: TRBV18
length: 15
size: NA
D: TRBD1
CDR3: CASSRTGDGTGELFF
DNA: TGTGCCAGCTCACGCACAGGGGATGGCACCGGGGAGCTGTTTTTT

J: TRBJ1-3
V: TRBV11-2
length: 13
size: NA
D: NA
CDR3: CASSRLTGNTIYF
DNA: TGTGCCAGCAGCCGCTTAACCGGAAACACCATATATTTT

J: TRBJ2-3
V: TRBV7-2
length: 15
size: few
D: TRBD2
CDR3: CASSSSGRSTDTQYF
DNA: TGTGCCAGCAGCTCGAGCGGGAGGTCGACAGATACGCAGTATTTT

J: TRBJ2-2
V: TRBV4-1
length: 13
size: NA
D: NA
CDR3: CASSQDPSGELFF
DNA: TGCGCCAGCAGCCAAGATCCGTCCGGGGAGCTGTTTTTT

J: TRBJ2-6
V: TRBV6-7
length: 18
size: NA
D: NA
CDR3: CASSTGRRIQSRANVLTF
DNA: TGTGCCAGCAGTACCGGTAGGCGTATTCAAAGTCGGGCCAACGTCCTGACTTTC

J: TRBJ2-7
V: TRBV6-1
length: 15
size: NA
D: NA
CDR3: CASSELSAQAYEQYF
DNA: TGTGCCAGCAGTGAGCTCTCGGCTCAGGCCTACGAGCAGTACTTC

J: TRBJ1-2
V: TRBV19
length: 13
size: NA
D: NA
CDR3: CASTPSGGYGYTF
DNA: TGTGCCAGTACCCCTTCGGGAGGCTATGGCTACACCTTC

J: TRBJ2-1
V: TRBV13
length: 17
size: NA
D: NA
CDR3: CASSLGRRTNFYNEQFF
DNA: TGTGCCAGCAGCTTAGGCCGCAGGACAAACTTCTACAATGAGCAGTTCTTC

J: TRBJ2-3
V: TRBV9
length: 17
size: NA
D: NA
CDR3: CASSPRLSYSLADTQYF
DNA: TGTGCCAGCAGCCCGAGACTATCCTATAGCTTGGCAGATACGCAGTATTTT

J: TRBJ2-6
V: TRBV5-1
length: 16
size: NA
D: NA
CDR3: CASSLAGQTGANVLTF
DNA: TGCGCCAGCAGCTTGGCAGGGCAGACTGGGGCCAACGTCCTGACTTTC

J: TRBJ2-7
V: TRBV28
length: 15
size: NA
D: NA
CDR3: CASSATGGPPHEQYF
DNA: TGTGCCAGCAGTGCTACGGGCGGGCCCCCCCACGAGCAGTACTTC

J: TRBJ2-7
V: TRBV18
length: 14
size: NA
D: TRBD1
CDR3: CASSADRARGEQYF
DNA: TGTGCCAGCTCAGCGGACAGGGCGAGAGGAGAGCAGTACTTC

J: TRBJ2-7
V: TRBV5-1
length: 15
size: NA
D: TRBD1
CDR3: CASSLKGTGPYEQYF
DNA: TGCGCCAGCAGCTTGAAGGGGACAGGGCCCTACGAGCAGTACTTC

J: TRBJ2-5
V: TRBV5-1
length: 17
size: once
D: TRBD1
CDR3: CASSIEWSASQGETQYF
DNA: TGCGCCAGCAGTATTGAATGGAGCGCCTCACAGGGGGAGACCCAGTACTTC

J: TRBJ2-3
V: TRBV7-8
length: 14
size: NA
D: NA
CDR3: CASSLGGREDTQYF
DNA: TGTGCCAGCAGTCTGGGGGGTCGGGAAGATACGCAGTATTTT

J: TRBJ2-7
V: TRBV5-6
length: 14
size: NA
D: TRBD1
CDR3: CASSLVGQTDEQYF
DNA: TGTGCCAGCAGCTTAGTGGGACAGACGGACGAGCAGTACTTC

J: TRBJ2-3
V: TRBV4-2
length: 16
size: NA
D: NA
CDR3: CASSQTGTRGSDTQYF
DNA: TGTGCCAGCAGCCAGACCGGGACTCGGGGGTCCGATACGCAGTATTTT

J: TRBJ2-3
V: TRBV6-5
length: 10
size: NA
D: NA
CDR3: CACGGDTQYF
DNA: TGTGCCTGCGGTGGAGATACGCAGTATTTT

J: TRBJ2-7
V: TRBV5-6
length: 16
size: NA
D: NA
CDR3: CASTFSDRAGTGEQYF
DNA: TGTGCCAGCACCTTTTCTGACAGGGCGGGGACGGGCGAGCAGTACTTC

J: TRBJ2-2
V: TRBV5-1
length: 14
size: NA
D: TRBD1
CDR3: CASKTGIDTGELFF
DNA: TGCGCCAGCAAGACAGGGATCGACACCGGGGAGCTGTTTTTT

J: TRBJ1-1
V: TRBV13
length: 15
size: NA
D: NA
CDR3: CASSPDQGLNTEAFF
DNA: TGTGCCAGCAGCCCGGATCAGGGACTCAACACTGAAGCTTTCTTT

J: TRBJ2-7
V: TRBV7-2
length: 15
size: NA
D: NA
CDR3: CASSSTLGVGYEQYF
DNA: TGTGCCAGCAGCTCCACCCTCGGGGTAGGTTACGAGCAGTACTTC

J: TRBJ2-3
V: TRBV15
length: 14
size: few
D: NA
CDR3: CATSTGEVPDTQYF
DNA: TGTGCCACCAGCACAGGGGAAGTCCCAGATACGCAGTATTTT